These T cell receptor beta chains were read from a single sample in a study of neurological immune-mediated disorders. TCRdb re-called the 5' RACE reads with MiXCR, one entry per CDR3 protein. Among 50,000 to 70,000 distinct CDR3 sequences, 3% to 3.5% were seen once, and the ten largest hold around 3.8%. Input material: PBMCs. These receptors came from a man aged 35 to 55 with multiple sclerosis. Each CDR3 is given with its conserved first and last residue. The D gene is left open where the match is weak. Rows give clone size only sometimes, using once, few, many, or a class for an expanded clone.

V	size	D	J	DNA	CDR3
TRBV15	many	NA	TRBJ1-2	TGTGCCACCAGCGCGGCCTCTGTTGGTGGCTACACCTTC	CATSAASVGGYTF
TRBV20-1	many	TRBD1	TRBJ1-5	TGCAGTGCTCAGGGGGACAGGGGGAATAGCAATCAGCCCCAGCATTTT	CSAQGDRGNSNQPQHF
TRBV10-1	NA	NA	TRBJ1-1	TGCGCCAGCAGTGAGTACCCGGGGGTCACTGAAGCTTTCTTT	CASSEYPGVTEAFF
TRBV5-1	many	NA	TRBJ1-1	TGCGCCAGCAGCTTGGAACCAGGGGAGACGACTGAAGCTTTCTTT	CASSLEPGETTEAFF
TRBV12-3/TRBV12-4	many	TRBD2	TRBJ2-7	TGTGCCAGCAGTGTTGCTAGCGGCTCCTACGAGCAGTACTTC	CASSVASGSYEQYF
TRBV13	many	NA	TRBJ2-7	TGTGCCAGCAGCCCTACCGGGATGGAGGAGGAGCAGTACTTC	CASSPTGMEEEQYF
TRBV7-2	many	TRBD1	TRBJ1-3	TGTGCCAGCAGACAGGGGACCTCTGGAAACACCATATATTTT	CASRQGTSGNTIYF
TRBV12-3/TRBV12-4	many	NA	TRBJ2-1	TGTGCCAGCGCTAGCGCAACAAACAATGAGCAGTTCTTC	CASASATNNEQFF
TRBV12-3/TRBV12-4	many	NA	TRBJ1-3	TGTGCCAGTGGGGCGGGCGACCCCATATATTTT	CASGAGDPIYF
TRBV2	many	NA	TRBJ2-7	TGTGCCAGCAGTCGTGGTGGGGGATACGAGCAGTACTTC	CASSRGGGYEQYF
TRBV10-2	medium-sized	NA	TRBJ1-1	TGCGCCAGTAGCAGGGAATTCGGCACTGAAGCTTTCTTT	CASSREFGTEAFF
TRBV18	many	NA	TRBJ1-2	TGTGCCAGCTCACCACCCGGTAACTATGGCTACACCTTC	CASSPPGNYGYTF
TRBV20-1	many	TRBD1	TRBJ2-1	TGCAGTGCCGAATCAAACAGGGGACCCCCCCATGAGCAGTTCTTC	CSAESNRGPPHEQFF
TRBV12-3/TRBV12-4	many	NA	TRBJ1-2	TGTGCCAGCAGCCCCGGGGGTTTCTATGGCTACACCTTC	CASSPGGFYGYTF
TRBV6-5	many	NA	TRBJ1-2	TGTGCCAGCAGTTACTCCACGGCTTATAACGTCTATGGCTACACCTTC	CASSYSTAYNVYGYTF
TRBV4-2	many	NA	TRBJ2-3	TGTGCCAGCAGCCAAGATCCAGCCTTCGGAACGCAGTATTTT	CASSQDPAFGTQYF
TRBV9	many	TRBD2	TRBJ2-1	TGTGCCAGCAGCGTAGGTGGACTAGCGGTGGGGGGTGAGCAGTTCTTC	CASSVGGLAVGGEQFF
TRBV20-1	many	NA	TRBJ1-1	TGCAGTGCTAGAGGCCTGTACCCGGAAGCTTTCTTT	CSARGLYPEAFF
TRBV7-9	many	NA	TRBJ1-5	TGTGCCAGCAGCTTAGGAGAAGGTAGTAGGAATCAGCCCCAGCATTTT	CASSLGEGSRNQPQHF
TRBV9	medium-sized	TRBD2	TRBJ2-1	TGTGCCAGCAGCGGGGCTAGCGGGAGATACAATGAGCAGTTCTTC	CASSGASGRYNEQFF